The present TCR beta chain was sequenced within a study of blood T cell repertoires in COVID-19. Clones were read by immunoSEQ multiplex PCR, and TCRdb kept only the in-frame ones, dropping some. The repertoire holds about 99,000 clones, with less than 85% as singletons. The germline V gene has CDR1 MNHEY and CDR2 SMNVEV (reference sequence). The CDR3 runs 14 residues. The junction had 7 bases not matched to a gene; V was cut back by 3 bases and J by 8 bases. The receptor was isolated from a woman older than 75 with active or convalescent COVID-19. The V gene is TRBV27, the J gene TRBJ1-2; 9 nucleotides agree with TRBD1. Sequenced input: peripheral blood. This CDR3 reads CASSFRQGVGGYTF. The CDR3 DNA reads TGTGCCAGCAGTTTTAGACAGGGGGTGGGAGGCTACACCTTC.